The 11 T cell receptor beta chains presented below share a single source sample, sequenced in a study of T-cell memory formation after mild COVID-19. TCRdb redid the calling of the 5' RACE reads with MiXCR, one entry per CDR3 protein. The data contain about 180,000 distinct CDR3 sequences, less than 20% of them seen just once; the ten biggest clones take up roughly 4.3%. The sample was PBMCs or a T cell subset sorted from them (not recorded which). The receptors come from a man aged 18 to 29 who had mild COVID-19 (a few samples of this study predate the infection). Cell type and time point are not known.

In its sample, this clonotype was seen a few times. V and J are TRBV7-8 and TRBJ1-6; D uncertain. The germline V gene has CDR1 SGHVS and CDR2 FQNEAQ. The CDR3 length is 12 residues. Trimming stripped 5 bases from V and 6 bases from J, with 5 bases between. CDR3 DNA: TGTGCCAGCAGCCCGAGTAATTCACCCCTCCACTTT. This codes for CASSPSNSPLHF.

This clonotype was observed a handful of times. The chain recombines TRBV7-2 with TRBJ2-1; D is ambiguous. Trimming stripped 4 bases from V and 2 bases from J, with 12 bases between. The CDR3 runs 15 residues. Germline CDR1 is SGHTA and CDR2 is FQGNSA. CDR3 loop: CASSYSAAAYNEQFF. CDR3 in DNA: TGTGCCAGCAGCTACTCGGCGGCCGCCTACAATGAGCAGTTCTTC.

The chain combines TRBV5-1 with TRBJ1-2; TRBD1 might be the D (5 bases). V was clipped by 0 bases and J by 4 bases, with 13 bases between them. This CDR3 region has 15 residues. Per the germline V gene, CDR1 is SGHRS and CDR2 is YFSETQ. For the CDR3, the DNA is TGCGCCAGCAGCTTGGATGGGGGGATCAGCTATGGCTACACCTTC. The encoded protein is CASSLDGGISYGYTF.

This sequence joins TRBV28 and TRBJ1-4, with a possible D match to TRBD1 (6 bases). CDR1 is MDHEN, CDR2 SYDVKM, per germline. V was trimmed by 3 bases and J by 7 bases, leaving 12 bases between them. The CDR3 totals 14 residues. CDR3 coding DNA: TGTGCCAGCAGTTTTGGGGGGCTCAGTGAAAAACTGTTTTTT. It translates to CASSFGGLSEKLFF.

The gene calls are TRBV20-1 and TRBJ2-7; TRBD1 is a possible D gene (6 bases). CDR3 length: 12 residues. Germline CDR1 reads DFQATT; CDR2 reads SNEGSKA (reference sequence). Trimming left V 2 bases short and J 10 bases short, with 15 bases between. CDR3 residues: CSARHGQFEQYF. As DNA, the CDR3 is TGCAGTGCTAGACATGGACAGTTCGAACAGTACTTC.

The chain carries TRBV20-1 and TRBJ2-1; D is possibly TRBD2 (5 bases). The CDR3 has 17 amino acids. V gave up 5 bases and J gave up 1 base, with 21 bases separating them. CDR1 and CDR2 (germline): DFQATT, SNEGSKA (reference sequence). The chain's CDR3 is CSALPGEGLKSYNEQFF. As DNA, the CDR3 is TGCAGTGCTCTGCCGGGCGAGGGCCTGAAATCCTACAATGAGCAGTTCTTC.

The chain is built from TRBV6-5 and TRBJ2-1, with TRBD2 as a possible D gene (6 bases). Trimming removed 5 bases at V and 5 bases at J, with 10 bases between. From germline, CDR1 is MNHEY and CDR2 SVGAGI. This CDR3 region has 13 residues. The CDR3 reads CASSPRLDNEQFF. The CDR3 DNA reads as TGTGCCAGCAGTCCCCGACTAGACAATGAGCAGTTCTTC.

This clonotype showed up many times. This chain uses TRBV12-3 or TRBV12-4 with TRBJ2-7; D is possibly TRBD1 (6 bases). The CDR3 sequence is 14 residues long. The V and J ends lost 6 bases and 4 bases respectively, with 16 bases between them. The CDR3 region is CASSPRGVRYEQYF. The CDR3 DNA follows: TGTGCCAGCAGCCCCAGGGGAGTGCGATACGAGCAGTACTTC.

This clonotype came up a few times. The chain carries TRBV11-2 and TRBJ2-5, with 11 bases identical to TRBD2. The CDR3 spans 15 residues. The J segment lost 3 bases and the V segment lost 4 bases, leaving 4 bases of the junction unmatched. Looked up from germline, CDR1 is SGHAT and CDR2 is FQNNGV. CDR3 region: CASSSPGLAEETQYF. The CDR3 DNA reads TGTGCCAGCAGCTCTCCGGGACTAGCGGAAGAGACCCAGTACTTC.

This clonotype was counted only a few times. The V and J genes are TRBV3-1 and TRBJ2-5, with D possibly matching TRBD2 (5 bases). The CDR3 contains 13 residues. V was clipped by 5 bases and J by 6 bases, with 13 bases between them. Germline values: CDR1 LGHDT, CDR2 YNNKEL (reference sequence). DNA of the CDR3: TGTGCCAGCAGCTTCCGGGGTAAAAAGACCCAGTACTTC. This gives the protein CASSFRGKKTQYF.

This chain connects TRBV7-2 to TRBJ1-4; weak D call: TRBD1 (6 bases). The germline V and J ends were trimmed by 4 bases and 8 bases, with 11 bases remaining between them. The germline CDR1 and CDR2 sequences are SGHTA and FQGNSA. The CDR3 sequence is 13 residues long. Here the CDR3 DNA reads TGTGCCAGCAGCTCCCCAGGGGACGAAAAACTGTTTTTT. This gives the protein CASSSPGDEKLFF.